These 17 T cell receptor beta chains share one sample of origin, sequenced in a study of T cells in Graves' hyperthyroidism and ophthalmopathy. Using RNA transcripts as the source, TCR beta CDR3 regions were amplified. HTBI primers were employed in a first-round RT-PCR of the TCR CDR3. TCRdb processed the multiplex PCR reads anew with MiXCR; each CDR3 protein has one entry. The sample lists 530,000 or so distinct CDR3 sequences; more than 45% were seen once. Sequenced input: peripheral blood or thyroid tissue (not recorded which). These receptors all come from a woman younger than 35 with Graves' hyperthyroidism.

The chain uses TRBV15 and TRBJ2-7; TRBD2 agrees at 10 bases. This CDR3 is 15 amino acids long. The V segment lost 1 base and the J segment 6 bases; nucleotides outside the gene matches: 6. From germline, CDR1 is LNHNV and CDR2 YYDKDF (reference sequence). The CDR3 protein is CATSRAGTSVTEQYF. The CDR3 DNA sequence: TGTGCCACCAGCAGAGCCGGGACTAGCGTTACCGAGCAGTACTTC.

This clonotype was picked up many times. The chain employs TRBV7-9 and TRBJ2-2; D uncertain. The CDR3 is made up of 15 amino acids. Between the trimmed V and J ends, which lost 3 bases and 2 bases, there was a span of 10 bases. Germline V lookup: CDR1 SEHNR, CDR2 FQNEAQ (reference sequence). The CDR3 loop reads CASSFSGPNTGELFF. Written as DNA, the CDR3 is TGTGCCAGCAGCTTTTCCGGACCCAACACCGGGGAGCTGTTTTTT.

The rearrangement uses TRBV24-1 and TRBJ2-7; D uncertain. This CDR3 is 12 amino acids long. V was trimmed by 9 bases and J by 5 bases, leaving 13 bases between them. The V gene's germline CDR1 is KGHDR and CDR2 SFDVKD. CDR3 bases: TGTGCCACCGGAAACCAGGAGCACGAGCAGTACTTC. Translating it yields CATGNQEHEQYF.

This clonotype was seen ten or more times. The genes are TRBV6-4 and TRBJ2-2; no reliable D call. V shed 0 bases and J shed 7 bases, with 6 bases lying between them. The CDR3 runs to 13 residues. The germline gives CDR1 MRHNA, CDR2 SNTAGT. CDR3 amino acids: CASSDSEIGELFF. In DNA form, the CDR3 reads TGTGCCAGCAGTGACTCGGAGATCGGGGAGCTGTTTTTT.

The chain is built from TRBV7-2 and TRBJ2-7; TRBD1 agrees at 8 bases. Germline V lookup: CDR1 SGHTA, CDR2 FQGNSA. V lost 11 bases and J lost 2; bases outside the gene matches: 11. This CDR3 is 14 amino acids long. DNA of the CDR3: TGTGCCTGCAATCCGGGACAGGAGACCTACGAGCAGTACTTC. Translation gives CACNPGQETYEQYF.

This chain joins TRBV7-3 and TRBJ1-2; no firm D call. Germline V gene data show CDR1 as SGHTA and CDR2 as FQGTGA. CDR3 length: 11 amino acids. The ends were cut back, 9 bases at V and 12 bases at J, with 17 bases in the middle. The CDR3 region is CASSAAGGNTF. The CDR3 DNA reads as TGTGCCAGTAGCGCAGCGGGAGGGAACACCTTC. Complete variable domain (other parts from reference TRBV7-3 and TRBJ1-2): GAGVSQTPSNKVTEKGKYVELRCDPISGHTALYWYRQSLGQGPEFLIYFQGTGAADDSGLPNDRFFAVRPEGSVSTLKIQRTERGDSAVYLCASSAAGGNTFGSGTRLTVV.

The sample holds many counts of this clonotype. The rearrangement uses TRBV19 and TRBJ2-2; the D gene is possibly TRBD1 (7 bases). The germline V gene has CDR1 LNHDA and CDR2 SQIVND (reference sequence). The CDR3 has 17 amino acids. Trimming left V 0 bases short and J 0 bases short, with 11 bases between. The CDR3 DNA sequence: TGTGCCAGTAGTATAGAGCGCAGGGGGGCGAACACCGGGGAGCTGTTTTTT. Translation gives CASSIERRGANTGELFF.

The table lists this clonotype with many counts. The chain has TRBV19 and TRBJ1-3; 7 bases are shared with TRBD1. The trim removed 5 bases at V and 6 bases at J, leaving 7 bases unmatched. In germline, CDR1 is LNHDA, CDR2 SQIVND (reference sequence). This CDR3 region has 14 residues. CDR3 amino acids: CASSRERGLNTIYF. In DNA, the CDR3 is TGTGCCAGTAGTCGGGAGAGGGGGCTAAACACCATATATTTT.

This chain connects TRBV7-9 to TRBJ1-1; D may be TRBD1 (5 bases). This CDR3 has 16 amino acids. Trimming shortened V by 5 bases and J by 1 base, and 17 bases separated the two germline ends. Germline CDR1 is SEHNR and CDR2 is FQNEAQ (reference sequence). The CDR3, as DNA: TGTGCCAGCAGCCAAGAGGAGGGGTCCGGGAACACTGAAGCTTTCTTT. This encodes CASSQEEGSGNTEAFF. The entire variable domain, with the rest obtained from reference TRBV7-9 and TRBJ1-1, is as follows: DTGVSQNPRHKITKRGQNVTFRCDPISEHNRLYWYRQTLGQGPEFLTYFQNEAQLEKSRLLSDRFSAERPKGSFSTLEIQRTEQGDSAMYLCASSQEEGSGNTEAFFGQGTRLTVV.

The rearrangement links TRBV9 to TRBJ2-3, with D possibly matching TRBD2 (6 bases). This CDR3 is built from 16 residues. Germline-derived CDR1 and CDR2 are SGDLS and YYNGEE. Trimming took off 3 bases at V and 5 bases at J, with 19 bases between the two ends. This CDR3 is CASSASGTGRGDTQYF. In DNA, the CDR3 is TGTGCCAGCAGCGCCTCCGGGACCGGGAGAGGAGATACGCAGTATTTT. Combining the CDR3 with reference TRBV9 and TRBJ2-3 gives the whole variable domain DSGVTQTPKHLITATGQRVTLRCSPRSGDLSVYWYQQSLDQGLQFLIQYYNGEERAKGNILERFSAQQFPDLHSELNLSSLELGDSALYFCASSASGTGRGDTQYFGPGTRLTVL.

This clonotype was counted only a few times. J is TRBJ2-7 and V is TRBV29-1; 13 bases are a match to TRBD2. Germline V lookup: CDR1 SQVTM, CDR2 ANQGSEA. J was trimmed by 2 bases and V by 6 bases; bases with no gene match: 4. The CDR3 covers 14 residues. DNA for the CDR3: TGCAGCGTCGGCGGACTAGCGGGAGCCTACGAGCAGTACTTC. Its protein product is CSVGGLAGAYEQYF.

This clonotype came up many times. The chain joins TRBV2 to TRBJ1-2; 11 bases align to TRBD1. Germline-derived CDR1 and CDR2 are SNHLY and FYNNEI. V lost 5 bases, J lost 8 bases, and 10 bases stayed unmatched. CDR3 length: 15 residues. CDR3 in DNA: TGTGCCAGCAGTTCCGGACAGGGGGCAGGGGGCGGCTACACCTTC. Amino acid sequence: CASSSGQGAGGGYTF. Using reference TRBV2 and TRBJ1-2 for the parts outside the CDR3, the full variable domain is EPEVTQTPSHQVTQMGQEVILRCVPISNHLYFYWYRQILGQKVEFLVSFYNNEISEKSEIFDDQFSVERPDGSNFTLKIRSTKLEDSAMYFCASSSGQGAGGGYTFGSGTRLTVV.

The chain recombines TRBV29-1 with TRBJ1-1; 10 bases match TRBD1. The CDR3 is 15 amino acids. The germline CDR1 and CDR2 sequences are SQVTM and ANQGSEA. V gave up 6 bases and J gave up 5 bases; unmatched junction bases: 12. This chain's CDR3 is CSVRGQGGVVTEAFF. The CDR3 DNA reads as TGCAGCGTCCGCGGACAGGGGGGGGTAGTGACTGAAGCTTTCTTT.

This clonotype was detected ten times or more. The V gene is TRBV7-8, the J gene TRBJ1-1; the D gene is possibly TRBD1 (6 bases). With 3 bases removed from V and 5 bases from J, the gap between germline ends came to 25 bases. The CDR3 covers 18 residues. From germline, CDR1 is SGHVS and CDR2 FQNEAQ. The CDR3 sequence is CASSFNENGGGGRTEAFF. For the CDR3, the DNA is TGTGCCAGCAGCTTTAATGAGAATGGCGGGGGCGGAAGGACTGAAGCTTTCTTT.

This clonotype occurred many times. The V gene is TRBV20-1, the J gene TRBJ1-1, with TRBD1 identical over 9 bases. The CDR3 is made up of 13 amino acids. With V trimmed by 3 bases and J by 10 bases, 9 bases remained unmatched. The germline V gene encodes CDR1 DFQATT and CDR2 SNEGSKA (reference sequence). The CDR3 nucleotides are TGCAGTGCTAGGATCGGGACAGGGTTTTTAGCTTTCTTT. This codes for CSARIGTGFLAFF.

The chain has TRBV7-8 and TRBJ2-7; D may match TRBD1 or TRBD2 (5 bases each). The V end lost 6 bases, the J end lost 4 bases, and 13 bases lay between the germline ends. This CDR3 is built from 13 residues. Per germline, CDR1 SGHVS and CDR2 FQNEAQ. The DNA of the CDR3 is TGTGCCAGCAGATCCGGGACCAGATACGAGCAGTACTTC. Translating it yields CASRSGTRYEQYF.

This chain connects TRBV7-9 to TRBJ2-3, with 7 nucleotides matching TRBD1. Germline V CDR1 and CDR2: SEHNR, FQNEAQ (reference sequence). This CDR3 region has 16 residues. The J segment lost 2 bases and the V segment lost 5 bases, leaving 10 bases of the junction unmatched. Written as DNA, the CDR3 is TGTGCCAGCAGCGGAAGGGGGCTTCACACCACAGATACGCAGTATTTT. It is translated as CASSGRGLHTTDTQYF. The full variable domain, rest sourced from reference TRBV7-9 and TRBJ2-3, is DTGVSQNPRHKITKRGQNVTFRCDPISEHNRLYWYRQTLGQGPEFLTYFQNEAQLEKSRLLSDRFSAERPKGSFSTLEIQRTEQGDSAMYLCASSGRGLHTTDTQYFGPGTRLTVL.